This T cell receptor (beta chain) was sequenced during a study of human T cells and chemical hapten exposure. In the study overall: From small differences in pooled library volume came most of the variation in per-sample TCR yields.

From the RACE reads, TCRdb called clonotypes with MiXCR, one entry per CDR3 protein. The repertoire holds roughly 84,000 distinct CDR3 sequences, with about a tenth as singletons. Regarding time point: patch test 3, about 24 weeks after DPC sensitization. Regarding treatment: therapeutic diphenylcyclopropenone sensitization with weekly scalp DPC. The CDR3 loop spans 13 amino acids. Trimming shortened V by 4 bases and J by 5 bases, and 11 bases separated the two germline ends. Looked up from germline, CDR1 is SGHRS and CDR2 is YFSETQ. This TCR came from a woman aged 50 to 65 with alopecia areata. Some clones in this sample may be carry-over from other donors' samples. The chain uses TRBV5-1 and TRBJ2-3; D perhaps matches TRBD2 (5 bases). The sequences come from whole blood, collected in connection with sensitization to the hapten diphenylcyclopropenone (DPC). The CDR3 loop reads CASSREGKDTQYF. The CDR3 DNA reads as TGCGCCAGCAGCCGAGAGGGCAAAGATACGCAGTATTTT.